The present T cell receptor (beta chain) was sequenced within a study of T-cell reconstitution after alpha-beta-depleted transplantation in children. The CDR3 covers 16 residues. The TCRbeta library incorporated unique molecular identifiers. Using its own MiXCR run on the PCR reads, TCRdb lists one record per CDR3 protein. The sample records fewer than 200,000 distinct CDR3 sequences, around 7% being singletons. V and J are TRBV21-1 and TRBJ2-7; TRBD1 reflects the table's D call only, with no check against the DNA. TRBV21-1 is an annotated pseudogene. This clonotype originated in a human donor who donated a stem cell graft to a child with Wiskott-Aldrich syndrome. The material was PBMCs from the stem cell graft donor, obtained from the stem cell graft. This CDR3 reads CASSTRTGGFCYEQYF. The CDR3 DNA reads TGTGCCAGCAGCACCCGGACAGGGGGTTTTTGTTACGAGCAGTACTTC.